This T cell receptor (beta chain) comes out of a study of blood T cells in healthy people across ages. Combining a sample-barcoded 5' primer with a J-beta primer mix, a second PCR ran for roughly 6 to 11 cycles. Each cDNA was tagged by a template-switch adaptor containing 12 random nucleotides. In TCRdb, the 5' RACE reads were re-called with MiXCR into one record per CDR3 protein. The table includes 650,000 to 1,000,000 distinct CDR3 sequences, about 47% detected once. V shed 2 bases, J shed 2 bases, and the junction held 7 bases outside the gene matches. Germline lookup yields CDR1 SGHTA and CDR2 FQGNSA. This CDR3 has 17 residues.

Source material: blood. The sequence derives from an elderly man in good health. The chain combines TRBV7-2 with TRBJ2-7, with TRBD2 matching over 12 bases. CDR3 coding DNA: TGTGCCAGCAGCTTACCGTCGGCTAGCGGGAGGGCCTACGAGCAGTACTTC. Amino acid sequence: CASSLPSASGRAYEQYF.